The source of this T cell receptor (beta chain) is a study of memory CD4+ T cells and cytomegalovirus serostatus. On the study more broadly: Of the healthy Belgian adults, under 10 were CMV seropositive and 24 seronegative.

This clone has more than one count but fewer than ten. The method was immunoSEQ multiplex PCR; TCRdb's version includes in-frame clones alone and lacks a portion of them. The table includes about 52,000 clones, around 80% detected once. After removal of 6 bases from V and 3 bases from J, the junction contained 14 bases not matched to a gene. The CDR3 runs to 16 residues. Germline assignment: CDR1 KGHSH and CDR2 LQKENI. The sort gate was single viable CD3+CD4+CD8-CD45RO+ cells for memory CD4+ T cells. Serum IgG to CMV pp150, pp28, p38 and p52 defined serostatus. The sequence was collected from an adult in good health and CMV-seropositive. The chain has TRBV18 and TRBJ2-7; TRBD2 matches 7 bases. Sequenced: memory CD4+ T cells from blood. CDR3 DNA: TGTGCCAGCTCCGCTTCACCTATAAGCGGGGACTACGAGCAGTACTTC. Protein: CASSASPISGDYEQYF.